This TCR beta chain was sequenced for a study of cytomegalovirus exposure and HLA in healthy donors. Study-level points and caveats: Several top significant clusters appeared, in a later analysis, to be linked to common viral pathogens. The presence/absence work took it that sequencing depth was about the same across donors. On later analysis, the bulk of CMV-associated TCR beta chains appeared to be HLA-restricted.

The PCR was carried out with 60 Vbeta primers and 13 Jbeta primers. TCRdb's table, derived via immunoSEQ multiplex PCR, lists solely in-frame clones and lacks some. The table records around 92,000 clones, approximately 81% of them present only once. As to this clone: Its antigen remains unidentified.

Germline lookup yields CDR1 LNHDA and CDR2 SQIVND (reference sequence). CDR3 length equals 16 residues. Between the trimmed V and J ends, which lost 1 base and 1 base, there was a span of 13 bases. This chain links TRBV19 with TRBJ1-1; D unclear. The sequence came from a girl aged 2-9 years in good health and CMV-seropositive. The sample taken for sequencing was PBMCs. The CDR3 region has the DNA TGTGCCAGTAGTATAGTCCGCTGGGCCGGGAACACTGAAGCTTTCTTT. This translates into CASSIVRWAGNTEAFF.